This T cell receptor beta chain is drawn from a study of blood T cell repertoires in COVID-19. Study background: Samples representing acute and convalescent COVID-19 were sourced from the United States, Italy and Spain. Nucleic acid was either cDNA or gDNA, and it came from T cells, B-cell-depleted T cells, or PBMCs.

While infection was still active, Seattle patients were enrolled and then followed longitudinally. As processed by the authors: Amplification from reference gene primers served as the basis for estimated nucleated cell counts. The table came from immunoSEQ multiplex PCR; TCRdb's copy has only in-frame clones and leaves some out. Clone size and the V and J calls come from that table; the DNA yielded D and trimming. The data contain 150,000 to 200,000 clones, around nine tenths of them singletons. The CDR3 has 15 residues. Trimming removed 3 bases from V and 4 bases from J; junction bases left unmatched: 5. The germline V gene encodes CDR1 MNHNS and CDR2 SASEGT.

Specimen: peripheral blood. The TCR originated in a woman in her 70s with COVID-19, enrolled during active disease. The chain couples TRBV6-1 to TRBJ2-3; the match to TRBD2 covers 9 bases. CDR3 nucleotides: TGTGCCAGCAGTGAGGTTAGCGGGAGCTCAGATACGCAGTATTTT. Translation: CASSEVSGSSDTQYF.